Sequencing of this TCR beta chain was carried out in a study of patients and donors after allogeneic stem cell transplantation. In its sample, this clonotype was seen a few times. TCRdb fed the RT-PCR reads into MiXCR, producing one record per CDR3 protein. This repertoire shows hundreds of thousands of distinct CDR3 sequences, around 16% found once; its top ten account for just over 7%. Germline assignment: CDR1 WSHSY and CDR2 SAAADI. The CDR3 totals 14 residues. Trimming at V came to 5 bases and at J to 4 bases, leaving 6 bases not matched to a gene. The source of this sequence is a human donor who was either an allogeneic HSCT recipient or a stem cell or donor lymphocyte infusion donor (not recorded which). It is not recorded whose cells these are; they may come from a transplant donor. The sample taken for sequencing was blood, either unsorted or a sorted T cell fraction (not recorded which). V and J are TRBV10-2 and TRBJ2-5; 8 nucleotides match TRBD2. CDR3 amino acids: CASSSGSWGETQYF. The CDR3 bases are TGCGCCAGCAGTAGCGGGAGCTGGGGAGAGACCCAGTACTTC.